This T cell receptor (beta chain) derives from a study of OX40 agonist ivuxolimab in advanced cancers. Study-level background: With ivuxolimab, an agonistic anti-OX40 (CD134) antibody, patients were treated.

The method was immunoSEQ multiplex PCR; TCRdb's version includes in-frame clones alone and lacks a portion of them. There are some 130,000 clones in the sample; roughly 91% occur only once, and more than 0.8% lies in the top ten. The CDR3 contains 16 residues. The germline CDR1 and CDR2 sequences are SGDLS and YYNGEE. The V and J ends lost 4 bases and 2 bases respectively, with 18 bases between them. Patients who had autoimmune disease history or got systemic immunosuppression were left out. The specimen comprised CD4+ or CD8+ T cells sorted from blood, sampled in a trial of the OX40 agonist ivuxolimab. V gene TRBV9 combines with J gene TRBJ2-5; D is uncertain. This receptor was identified in an adult with an advanced solid tumor such as melanoma, head and neck, liver or kidney cancer. CDR3 sequence: CASSPRGAAKQETQYF. CDR3 nucleotide sequence: TGTGCCAGCAGCCCCCGCGGTGCAGCCAAACAAGAGACCCAGTACTTC.